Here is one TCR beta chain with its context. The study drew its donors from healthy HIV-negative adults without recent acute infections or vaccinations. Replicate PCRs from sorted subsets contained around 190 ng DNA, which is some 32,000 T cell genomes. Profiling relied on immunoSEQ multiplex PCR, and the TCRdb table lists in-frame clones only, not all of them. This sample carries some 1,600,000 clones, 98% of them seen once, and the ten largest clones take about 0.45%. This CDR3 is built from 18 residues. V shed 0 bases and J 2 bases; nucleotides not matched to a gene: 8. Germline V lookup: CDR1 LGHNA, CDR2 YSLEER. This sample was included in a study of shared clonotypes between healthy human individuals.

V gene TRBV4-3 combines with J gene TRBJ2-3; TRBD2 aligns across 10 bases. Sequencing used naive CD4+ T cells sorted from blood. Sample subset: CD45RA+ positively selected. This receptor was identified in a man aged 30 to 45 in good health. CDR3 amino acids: CASSQETPGTSDTDTQYF. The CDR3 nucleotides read TGCGCCAGCAGCCAAGAAACTCCCGGGACTAGCGACACAGATACGCAGTATTTT.